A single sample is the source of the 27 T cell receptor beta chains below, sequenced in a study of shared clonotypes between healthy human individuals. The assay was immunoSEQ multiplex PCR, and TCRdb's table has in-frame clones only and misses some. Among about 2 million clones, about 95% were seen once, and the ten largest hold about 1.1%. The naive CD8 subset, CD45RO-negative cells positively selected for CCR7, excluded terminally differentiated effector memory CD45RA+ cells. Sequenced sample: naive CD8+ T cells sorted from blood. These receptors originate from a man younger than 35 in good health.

CDR3 sequence: CASSQESSSSIANTEAFF. The CDR3 DNA sequence: TGCGCCAGCAGCCAAGAGAGTAGTAGCTCGATCGCGAACACTGAAGCTTTCTTT. The gene calls are TRBV4-1 and TRBJ1-1, with D unresolved. V lost 0 bases and J lost 1, with 18 bases in between. The CDR3 loop spans 18 amino acids. Germline V gene sequence: CDR1 MGHRA, CDR2 YSYEKL.

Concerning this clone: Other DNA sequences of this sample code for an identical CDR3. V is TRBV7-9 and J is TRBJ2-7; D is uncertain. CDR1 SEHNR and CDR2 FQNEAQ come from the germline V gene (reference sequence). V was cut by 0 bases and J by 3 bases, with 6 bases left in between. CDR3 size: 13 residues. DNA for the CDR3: TGTGCCAGCAGCTTAGCCGGCGGCTACGAGCAGTACTTC. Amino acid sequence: CASSLAGGYEQYF.

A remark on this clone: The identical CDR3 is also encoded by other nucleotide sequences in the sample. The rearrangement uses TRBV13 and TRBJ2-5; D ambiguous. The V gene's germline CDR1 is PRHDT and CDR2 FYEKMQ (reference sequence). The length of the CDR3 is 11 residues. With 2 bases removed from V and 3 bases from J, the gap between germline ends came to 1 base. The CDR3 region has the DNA TGTGCCAGCAGCTTAAAAGAGACCCAGTACTTC. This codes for CASSLKETQYF.

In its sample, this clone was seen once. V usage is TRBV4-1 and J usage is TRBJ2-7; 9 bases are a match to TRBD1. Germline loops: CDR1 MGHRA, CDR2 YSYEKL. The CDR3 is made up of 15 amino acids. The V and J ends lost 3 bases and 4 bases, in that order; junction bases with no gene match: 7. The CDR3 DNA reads TGCGCCAGCAGCCAGACCGGGACAGGGATTTACGAGCAGTACTTC. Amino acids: CASSQTGTGIYEQYF.

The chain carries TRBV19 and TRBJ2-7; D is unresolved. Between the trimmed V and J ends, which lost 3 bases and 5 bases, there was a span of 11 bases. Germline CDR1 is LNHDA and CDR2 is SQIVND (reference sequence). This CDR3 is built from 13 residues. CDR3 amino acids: CASSMRPDHEQYF. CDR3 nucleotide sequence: TGTGCCAGTAGTATGCGACCAGACCACGAGCAGTACTTC.

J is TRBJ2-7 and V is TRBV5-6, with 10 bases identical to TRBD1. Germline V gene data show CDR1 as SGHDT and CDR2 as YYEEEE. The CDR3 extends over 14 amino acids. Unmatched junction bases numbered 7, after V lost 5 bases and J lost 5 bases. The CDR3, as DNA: TGTGCCAGCAGTCTGAGGACAGGGGGTCACGAGCAGTACTTC. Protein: CASSLRTGGHEQYF.

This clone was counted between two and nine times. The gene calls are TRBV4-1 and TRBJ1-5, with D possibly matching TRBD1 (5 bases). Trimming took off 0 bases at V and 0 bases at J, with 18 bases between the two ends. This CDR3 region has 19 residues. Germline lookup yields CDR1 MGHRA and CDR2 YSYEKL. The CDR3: CASSQDLDPGIYSNQPQHF. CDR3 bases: TGCGCCAGCAGCCAAGACCTAGATCCAGGGATTTATAGCAATCAGCCCCAGCATTTT.

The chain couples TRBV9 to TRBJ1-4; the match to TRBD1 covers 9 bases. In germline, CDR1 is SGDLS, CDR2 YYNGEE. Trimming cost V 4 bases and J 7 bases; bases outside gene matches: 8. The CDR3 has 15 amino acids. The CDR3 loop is CASSQQGAPREKLFF. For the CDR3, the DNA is TGTGCCAGCAGCCAACAGGGGGCGCCGCGTGAAAAACTGTTTTTT.

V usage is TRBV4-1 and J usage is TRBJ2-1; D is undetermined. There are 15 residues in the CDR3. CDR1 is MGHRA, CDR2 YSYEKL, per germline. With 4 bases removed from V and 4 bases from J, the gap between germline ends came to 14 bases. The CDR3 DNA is TGCGCCAGCAGCCTCCTAGTCGGAGAGTACAATGAGCAGTTCTTC. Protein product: CASSLLVGEYNEQFF.

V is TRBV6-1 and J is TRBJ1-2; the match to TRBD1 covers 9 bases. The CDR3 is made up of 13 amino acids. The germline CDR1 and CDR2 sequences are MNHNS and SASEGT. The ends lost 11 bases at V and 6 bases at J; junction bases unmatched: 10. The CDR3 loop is CASRTGGANGYTF. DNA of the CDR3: TGTGCCTCCCGTACAGGGGGCGCGAATGGCTACACCTTC.

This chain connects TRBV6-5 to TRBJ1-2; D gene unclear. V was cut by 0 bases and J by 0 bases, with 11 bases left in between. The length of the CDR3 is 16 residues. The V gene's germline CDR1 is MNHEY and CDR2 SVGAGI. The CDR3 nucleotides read TGTGCCAGCAGTTACTCGTTTTTCACGGCTAACTATGGCTACACCTTC. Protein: CASSYSFFTANYGYTF.

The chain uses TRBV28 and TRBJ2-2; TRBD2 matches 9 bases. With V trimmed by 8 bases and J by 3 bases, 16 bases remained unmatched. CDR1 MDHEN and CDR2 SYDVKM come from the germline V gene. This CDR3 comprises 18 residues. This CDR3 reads CASASSGVLQGDTGELFF. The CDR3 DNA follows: TGTGCCAGCGCGTCTAGCGGGGTTCTTCAGGGGGACACCGGGGAGCTGTTTTTT.

The DNA of the CDR3 is TGCGCCAGCAGCCAAGATTCGGTTTCATGGTCAACTAATGAAAAACTGTTTTTT. It codes for CASSQDSVSWSTNEKLFF. This rearrangement joins TRBV4-1 to TRBJ1-4; D remains unclear. In germline, CDR1 is MGHRA, CDR2 YSYEKL. The V end was cut by 0 bases, the J end by 0 bases, with 14 bases between. This CDR3 region has 18 residues.

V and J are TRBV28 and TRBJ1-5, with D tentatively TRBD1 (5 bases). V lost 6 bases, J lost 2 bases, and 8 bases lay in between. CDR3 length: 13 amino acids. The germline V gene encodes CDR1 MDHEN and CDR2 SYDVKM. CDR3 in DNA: TGTGCCAGCAGGCAACAGGGCAATCAGCCCCAGCATTTT. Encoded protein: CASRQQGNQPQHF.

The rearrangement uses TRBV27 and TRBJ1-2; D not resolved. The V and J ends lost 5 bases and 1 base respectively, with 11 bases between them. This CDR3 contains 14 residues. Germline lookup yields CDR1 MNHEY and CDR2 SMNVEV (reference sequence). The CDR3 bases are TGTGCCAGCAGTCCAGGAGAAGTTAACTATGGCTACACCTTC. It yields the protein CASSPGEVNYGYTF.

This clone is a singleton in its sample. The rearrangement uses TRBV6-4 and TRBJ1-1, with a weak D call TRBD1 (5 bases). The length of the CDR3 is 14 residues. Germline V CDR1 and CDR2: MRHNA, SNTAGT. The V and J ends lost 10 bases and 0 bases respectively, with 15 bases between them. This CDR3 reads CATYPGRLNTEAFF. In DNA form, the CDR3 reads TGTGCCACCTACCCGGGGCGGTTGAACACTGAAGCTTTCTTT.

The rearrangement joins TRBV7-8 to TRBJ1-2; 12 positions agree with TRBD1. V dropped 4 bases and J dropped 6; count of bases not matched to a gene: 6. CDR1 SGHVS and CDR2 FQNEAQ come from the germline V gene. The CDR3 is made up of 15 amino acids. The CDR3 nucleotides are TGTGCCAGCAGCTCAGAGGGACAGGGGGCAGATGGCTACACCTTC. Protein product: CASSSEGQGADGYTF.

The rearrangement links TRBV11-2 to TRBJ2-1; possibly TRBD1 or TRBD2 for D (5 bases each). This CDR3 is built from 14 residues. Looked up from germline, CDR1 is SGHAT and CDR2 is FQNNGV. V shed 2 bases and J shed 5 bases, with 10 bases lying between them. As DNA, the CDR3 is TGTGCCAGCAGCTTAATCCGGGACCACAATGAGCAGTTCTTC. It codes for CASSLIRDHNEQFF.

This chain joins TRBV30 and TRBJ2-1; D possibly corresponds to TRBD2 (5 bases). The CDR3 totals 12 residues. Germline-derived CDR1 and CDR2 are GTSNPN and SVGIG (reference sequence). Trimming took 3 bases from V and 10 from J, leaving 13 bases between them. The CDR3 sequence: CAWSKLVREQFF. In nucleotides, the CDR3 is TGTGCCTGGAGCAAACTAGTGAGGGAGCAGTTCTTC.

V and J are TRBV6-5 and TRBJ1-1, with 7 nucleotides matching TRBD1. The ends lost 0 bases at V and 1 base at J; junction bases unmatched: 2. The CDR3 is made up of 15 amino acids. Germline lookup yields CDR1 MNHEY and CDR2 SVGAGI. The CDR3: CASSYSRTGNTEAFF. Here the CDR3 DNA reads TGTGCCAGCAGTTACTCGCGGACAGGGAACACTGAAGCTTTCTTT.

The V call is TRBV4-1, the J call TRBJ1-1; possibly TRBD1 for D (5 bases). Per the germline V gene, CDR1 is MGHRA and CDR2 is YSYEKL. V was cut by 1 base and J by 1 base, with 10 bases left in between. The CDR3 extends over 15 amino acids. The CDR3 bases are TGCGCCAGCAGCCAAGGACAGCGGGGGAACACTGAAGCTTTCTTT. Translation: CASSQGQRGNTEAFF.

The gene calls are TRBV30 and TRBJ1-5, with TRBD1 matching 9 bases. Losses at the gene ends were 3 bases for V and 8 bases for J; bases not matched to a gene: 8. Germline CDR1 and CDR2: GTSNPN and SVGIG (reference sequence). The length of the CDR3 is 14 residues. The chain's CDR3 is CAWSDTTGGEPQHF. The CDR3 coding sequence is TGTGCCTGGAGCGACACAACAGGGGGCGAGCCCCAGCATTTT.

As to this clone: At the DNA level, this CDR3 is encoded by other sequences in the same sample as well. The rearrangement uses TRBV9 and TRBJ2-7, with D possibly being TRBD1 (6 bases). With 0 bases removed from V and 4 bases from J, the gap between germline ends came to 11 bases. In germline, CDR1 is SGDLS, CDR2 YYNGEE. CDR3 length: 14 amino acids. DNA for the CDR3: TGTGCCAGCAGCGTAGAGGACAGCGCTTACGAGCAGTACTTC. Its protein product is CASSVEDSAYEQYF.

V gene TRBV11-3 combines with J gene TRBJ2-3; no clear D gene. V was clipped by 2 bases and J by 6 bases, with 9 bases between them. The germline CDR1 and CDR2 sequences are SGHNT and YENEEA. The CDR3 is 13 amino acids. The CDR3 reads CASSLFIGDTQYF. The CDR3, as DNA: TGTGCCAGCAGCTTATTCATAGGTGATACGCAGTATTTT.

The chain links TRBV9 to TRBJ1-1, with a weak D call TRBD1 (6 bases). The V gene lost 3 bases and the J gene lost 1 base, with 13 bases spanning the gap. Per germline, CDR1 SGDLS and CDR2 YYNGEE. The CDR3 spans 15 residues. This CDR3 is CASSDSGAGNTEAFF. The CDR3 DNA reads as TGTGCCAGCAGCGATTCAGGGGCTGGGAACACTGAAGCTTTCTTT. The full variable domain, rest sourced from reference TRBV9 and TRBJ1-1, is DSGVTQTPKHLITATGQRVTLRCSPRSGDLSVYWYQQSLDQGLQFLIQYYNGEERAKGNILERFSAQQFPDLHSELNLSSLELGDSALYFCASSDSGAGNTEAFFGQGTRLTVV.

The CDR3 loop is CASSAPEAYEQYF. The CDR3 DNA is TGTGCCAGCAGCGCCCCAGAAGCCTACGAGCAGTACTTC. This chain joins TRBV5-5 and TRBJ2-7; unclear D gene. This CDR3 region has 13 residues. Germline assignment: CDR1 SGHKS and CDR2 YYEKEE (reference sequence). Between the trimmed V and J ends, which lost 4 bases and 2 bases, there was a span of 10 bases.

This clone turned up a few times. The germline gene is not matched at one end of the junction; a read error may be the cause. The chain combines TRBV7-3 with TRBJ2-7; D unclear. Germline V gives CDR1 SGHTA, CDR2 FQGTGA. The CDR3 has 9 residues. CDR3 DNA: TGTGCCAGCAGCTTACGGCCCGGCTTC. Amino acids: CASSLRPGF.